A selection of T cell receptor beta chains follows, all from one sample in a study of shared clonotypes between healthy human individuals. Here immunoSEQ multiplex PCR was the method, and the copy in TCRdb shows in-frame clones only, minus some. The data show about 2.5 million clones, roughly 90% seen once. What was sequenced was naive CD4+ T cells from PBMCs. These receptors were obtained from a man in his late teens or twenties in good health. Some clones in this sample may be carry-over from other donors' samples. Both conserved end residues are part of each CDR3. The order of the fields is clone size, D gene, J gene, V gene, CDR3 DNA, CDR3 protein. The D gene is left open where the match is weak. Clone size appears in some rows only: once, few, many, or a class for an expanded clone.

>-|-|TRBJ2-5|TRBV5-1
TGCGCCAGCAGCTTGGTCGGCAGGGCAGCGAACCCGTACCAAGAGACCCAGTACTTC
CASSLVGRAANPYQETQYF
>-|-|TRBJ2-5|TRBV4-1
TGCGCCAGCAGCCAAGATCGTGATGCGGCCCAGTACTTC
CASSQDRDAAQYF
>once|-|TRBJ2-3|TRBV7-2
TGTGCCAGCAGCCAAGGGATCAGCACAGATACGCAGTATTTT
CASSQGISTDTQYF
>-|-|TRBJ1-1|TRBV19
TGTGCCAGTAGTATTCGGGGGGCCGATACTGAAGCTTTCTTT
CASSIRGADTEAFF
>-|TRBD2|TRBJ2-5|TRBV28
TGTGCCAGCAGCCCGGGGACTAGCGGGGCCCAAGAGACCCAGTACTTC
CASSPGTSGAQETQYF
>-|TRBD2|TRBJ2-1|TRBV5-1
TGCGCCAGCAGCTTGGGAACGGGGCTAGCGGACTACAATGAGCAGTTCTTC
CASSLGTGLADYNEQFF
>-|TRBD1|TRBJ2-5|TRBV2
TGTGCCAGCAGCAACAGGGGCCAAGAGACCCAGTACTTC
CASSNRGQETQYF
>-|TRBD2|TRBJ2-1|TRBV27
TGTGCCAGCCAACACCCGACTAGCGGCCACAATGAGCAGTTCTTC
CASQHPTSGHNEQFF
>-|-|TRBJ1-1|TRBV5-6
TGTGCCAGCAGCTTGGGTCCTCCCCAAAATAGCGCTGAAGCTTTCTTT
CASSLGPPQNSAEAFF
>once|TRBD2|TRBJ2-3|TRBV7-2
TGTGCCAGCAGCCCCGTCCTGGCTAGCGGGAGGAGAACGCAGTATTTT
CASSPVLASGRRTQYF
>-|TRBD2|TRBJ2-2|TRBV11-2
TGTGCCAGCAGCTCGATCGGGGGAGGGGTCACCGGGGAGCTGTTTTTT
CASSSIGGGVTGELFF
>-|-|TRBJ1-4|TRBV10-3
TGTGCCATCGCCGGGACGGAGAATGAAAAACTGTTTTTT
CAIAGTENEKLFF
>-|-|TRBJ2-7|TRBV6-6
TGTGCCAGCAGACGGAACCTCGGGGTCGCCTACGAGCAGTACTTC
CASRRNLGVAYEQYF
>-|-|TRBJ2-7|TRBV5-1
TGCGCCAGCAGCACAGGACAAGTACCCTTCTACGAGCAGTACTTC
CASSTGQVPFYEQYF
>-|TRBD2|TRBJ2-7|TRBV28
TGTGCCAGCAGTTCCGTCCTGCGGGGTAGCGGGGTTGACTACGAGCAGTACTTC
CASSSVLRGSGVDYEQYF
>-|TRBD2|TRBJ2-7|TRBV11-2
TGTGCCAGCAGCTTTGACCCGGGACTAGTGGGCGAGCAGTACTTC
CASSFDPGLVGEQYF
>-|TRBD1|TRBJ2-1|TRBV7-2
TGTGCCAGCAGCGGCCAAACAGGGGACTCCTACAATGAGCAGTTCTTC
CASSGQTGDSYNEQFF
>-|-|TRBJ2-1|TRBV10-1
TGCGCCAGCAGTGATCAGGGAGGTTCCCGGTTCTTC
CASSDQGGSRFF
>-|-|TRBJ2-5|TRBV5-1
TGCGCCAGCAGCTTGGGGCCGAGTGGGTGGGAGACCCAGTACTTC
CASSLGPSGWETQYF
>-|TRBD1|TRBJ1-1|TRBV28
TGTGCCAGCAGTCCCTGGACAGGGGCGATGAACACTGAAGCTTTCTTT
CASSPWTGAMNTEAFF
>few|-|TRBJ2-3|TRBV6-1
TGTGCCAGCAGTGAAGGAGCGGGCTGGCGAGATACGCAGTATTTT
CASSEGAGWRDTQYF
>-|-|TRBJ1-1|TRBV28
TGTGCCAGCAACCCACCCCCCCCGATGAACACTGAAGCTTTCTTT
CASNPPPPMNTEAFF
>once|-|TRBJ2-5|TRBV30
TGTGCCTGGGGACAGAGTATGGAGACCCAGTACTTC
CAWGQSMETQYF
>-|-|TRBJ2-7|TRBV9
TGTGCCAGCAGCGTAGTCGGCAACTCCTACGAGCAGTACTTC
CASSVVGNSYEQYF
>-|-|TRBJ2-5|TRBV15
TGTGCCACCAGCAGAGCAGGGGGGCCACGAGAGACCCAGTACTTC
CATSRAGGPRETQYF
>-|-|TRBJ1-3|TRBV30
TGTGCCTGGAGCGCAGATCCCGGCTCTGGAAACACCATATATTTT
CAWSADPGSGNTIYF
>-|-|TRBJ1-1|TRBV7-2
TGTGCCAGCAGCTTGGATACTGGTGGGACTGAAGCTTTCTTT
CASSLDTGGTEAFF
>-|TRBD1|TRBJ2-2|TRBV7-7
TGTGCCACCAAAGGGGGCGTGAACACCGGGGAGCTGTTTTTT
CATKGGVNTGELFF
>-|-|TRBJ2-7|TRBV7-8
TGTGCCAGCAGCCCAGTTGGACAACCCTACGAGCAGTACTTC
CASSPVGQPYEQYF
>few|-|TRBJ2-1|TRBV2
TGTGCCAGCAGTGTATCGAGGGCCAATGAGCAGTTCTTC
CASSVSRANEQFF
>once|TRBD2|TRBJ2-7|TRBV5-1
TGCGCCAGCAGCCCAATACCCTGGACTAGCGGGAGACCTGACGAGCAGTACTTC
CASSPIPWTSGRPDEQYF
>-|-|TRBJ1-1|TRBV30
TGTGCCTGGAGTGTAAAGGGACGGATGAACACTGAAGCTTTCTTT
CAWSVKGRMNTEAFF
>-|-|TRBJ1-1|TRBV21-1
TGTGCCAGCAGCAAAGCGCTCATACAGGGGGCCCGGGATGGAGCTTTCTTT
CASSKALIQGARDGAFF
>-|TRBD1|TRBJ2-6|TRBV6-4
TGTGCCAGCAGTGACCGCCCCGGGACAGTAGACTCTGGGGCCAACGTCCTGACTTTC
CASSDRPGTVDSGANVLTF
>-|-|TRBJ2-7|TRBV5-4
TGTGCCAGCAGGAACGGACAGTCCTACGAGCAGTACTTC
CASRNGQSYEQYF
>-|-|TRBJ1-1|TRBV7-9
TGTGCCAGCAGCTTAGCGATCTCTAACACTGAAGCTTTCTTT
CASSLAISNTEAFF
>once|-|TRBJ2-2|TRBV25-1
TGTGCCAGCAGTGAATATAGGGGTCAAGACACCGGGGAGCTGTTTTTT
CASSEYRGQDTGELFF
>-|TRBD2|TRBJ2-2|TRBV29-1
TGCAGCGGTGGGACTAGTGGGTACACCGGGGAGCTGTTTTTT
CSGGTSGYTGELFF
>-|TRBD1|TRBJ1-1|TRBV28
TGTGCCACCCGGGACAGGGTTACTGAAGCTTTCTTT
CATRDRVTEAFF
>-|TRBD1|TRBJ2-7|TRBV14
TGTGCCAGCAGTCCTGCAGGGGGCGGGACCTACGAGCAGTACTTC
CASSPAGGGTYEQYF
>-|TRBD1|TRBJ1-4|TRBV6-1
TGTGCCAGCAGTGAAGAGGGGACAGGTCTGCGAAAACTGTTTTTT
CASSEEGTGLRKLFF
>-|-|TRBJ2-1|TRBV18
TGTGCCAGCTCACCCGGACTTGACAATGAGCAGTTCTTC
CASSPGLDNEQFF
>-|-|TRBJ2-6|TRBV7-2
TGTGCCAGCAGCAGCCGTGGGGGTCAAGGAAAATCTGGGGCCAACGTCCTGACTTTC
CASSSRGGQGKSGANVLTF
>-|TRBD2|TRBJ2-7|TRBV11-2
TGTGCCAGCAGCTTAGTGGCGGGAGCGAGCTACGAGCAGTACTTC
CASSLVAGASYEQYF
>-|TRBD2|TRBJ2-7|TRBV7-2
TGTGCCACTGCACCCCTAGCGGGAGGGGCCTACGAGCAGTACTTC
CATAPLAGGAYEQYF
>few|-|TRBJ1-1|TRBV19
TGTGCCAGTAGTGGACAGATGAACACTGAAGCTTTCTTT
CASSGQMNTEAFF
>once|-|TRBJ2-7|TRBV6-5
TGTGCCAGCAGTTTCGACGGGACGCCAGAGCAGTACTTC
CASSFDGTPEQYF
>-|TRBD2|TRBJ2-2|TRBV9
TGTGCCAGCAGCGCGGTAGCGGGAGGGCCCGGGGTAACCGGGGAGCTGTTTTTT
CASSAVAGGPGVTGELFF